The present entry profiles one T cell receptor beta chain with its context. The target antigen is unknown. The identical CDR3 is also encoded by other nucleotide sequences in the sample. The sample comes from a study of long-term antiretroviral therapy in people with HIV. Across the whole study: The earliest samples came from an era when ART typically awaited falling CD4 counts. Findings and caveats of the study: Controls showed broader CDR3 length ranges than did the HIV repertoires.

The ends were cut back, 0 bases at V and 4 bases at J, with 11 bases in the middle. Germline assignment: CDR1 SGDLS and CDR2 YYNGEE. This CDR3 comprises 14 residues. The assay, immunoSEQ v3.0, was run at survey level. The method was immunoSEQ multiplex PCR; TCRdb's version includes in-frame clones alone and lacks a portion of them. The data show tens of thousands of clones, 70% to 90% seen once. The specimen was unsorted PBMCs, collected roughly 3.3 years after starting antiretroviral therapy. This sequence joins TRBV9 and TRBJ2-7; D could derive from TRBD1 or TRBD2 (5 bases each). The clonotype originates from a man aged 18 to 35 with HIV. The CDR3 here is CASSVEGTPYEQYF. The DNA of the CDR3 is TGTGCCAGCAGCGTAGAGGGGACCCCGTACGAGCAGTACTTC.